These 22 T cell receptor beta chains share one sample of origin, sequenced in a study of circulating CD8 cells and anti-PD-1 response in melanoma. The QIAseq Immune Repertoire TCR panel built the libraries from roughly 15 ng of total RNA. TCRdb ran MiXCR on the reads and lists one entry per CDR3 protein. The repertoire holds fewer than 2,000 distinct CDR3 sequences, with approximately 8.5% as singletons. Live CD3+CD8+TCRalphabeta+ cells were sorted into four subsets by PD-1 and/or TIGIT. The source was CD8+ T cells from PBMCs, collected at baseline or after one month of anti-PD-1 therapy (not recorded which). These receptors came from a human donor with melanoma.

Within the sample, this clonotype is large. The chain has TRBV24-1 and TRBJ2-5, with D perhaps TRBD2 (5 bases). The V gene's germline CDR1 is KGHDR and CDR2 SFDVKD. The germline V and J ends were trimmed by 4 bases and 1 base, with 15 bases remaining between them. The CDR3 runs 16 residues. The CDR3 DNA sequence: TGTGCCACCAGTGACCACTCGGACGGAGGCCAAGAGACCCAGTACTTC. It codes for CATSDHSDGGQETQYF.

Sample share makes this clonotype medium-sized. The genes are TRBV29-1 and TRBJ2-7; D perhaps matches TRBD1 (7 bases). The CDR3 has 12 amino acids. The germline CDR1 and CDR2 sequences are SQVTM and ANQGSEA. V dropped 5 bases and J dropped 7 bases, with 15 bases sitting between them. DNA of the CDR3: TGCAGCGTTACCACAGGGGCGGGGGAGCAGTACTTC. Translating gives CSVTTGAGEQYF.

The chain joins TRBV29-1 to TRBJ2-1; TRBD1 might be the D (6 bases). The germline V gene encodes CDR1 SQVTM and CDR2 ANQGSEA. V shed 3 bases and J shed 15 bases, with 24 bases lying between them. CDR3 size: 14 residues. The CDR3 is CSVDSGQGKNVLFF. The CDR3 coding sequence is TGCAGCGTTGATTCCGGGCAGGGGAAGAATGTGCTGTTCTTC.

Worth noting for this clonotype: Germline is not matched at one junction end, which may reflect a read error. CDR3 sequence reads: CAGSLQGANNEQFF. The CDR3 DNA sequence: TGTGCCGGTAGTCTACAGGGGGCTAACAATGAGCAGTTCTTC. This chain uses TRBV19 with TRBJ2-1, with 9 positions matching TRBD1. This CDR3 region has 14 residues. Germline loops: CDR1 LNHDA, CDR2 SQIVND (reference sequence).

In its sample, this clonotype ranks as medium-sized. The chain carries TRBV19 and TRBJ2-1, with D possibly being TRBD1 or TRBD2 (6 bases each). This CDR3 is built from 15 residues. V was trimmed by 1 base and J by 3 bases, leaving 10 bases between them. The germline V gene encodes CDR1 LNHDA and CDR2 SQIVND (reference sequence). Written as DNA, the CDR3 is TGTGCCAGTAGTATAGGGGCGGGACACTACAATGAGCAGTTCTTC. This gives the protein CASSIGAGHYNEQFF. The complete variable domain, with remaining parts taken from reference TRBV19 and TRBJ2-1, reads DGGITQSPKYLFRKEGQNVTLSCEQNLNHDAMYWYRQDPGQGLRLIYYSQIVNDFQKGDIAEGYSVSREKKESFPLTVTSAQKNPTAFYLCASSIGAGHYNEQFFGPGTRLTVL.

This clonotype was counted only a few times. The chain recombines TRBV11-2 with TRBJ2-7; 7 bases map to TRBD2. V was clipped by 0 bases and J by 3 bases; unmatched bases: 5. The germline CDR1 and CDR2 sequences are SGHAT and FQNNGV. The CDR3 is made up of 15 amino acids. CDR3 amino acids: CASSLDAGVIYEQYF. CDR3 DNA: TGTGCCAGCAGCTTAGATGCGGGGGTTATCTACGAGCAGTACTTC.

The rearrangement joins TRBV12-5 to TRBJ2-7, with 8 bases identical to TRBD1. The germline gives CDR1 LGHNT, CDR2 FRNRAP. The CDR3 totals 15 residues. V was pared by 6 bases and J by 0 bases, with 7 bases of the junction left unmatched. This CDR3 reads CASGGQGPYSYEQYF. The CDR3 DNA reads TGTGCTAGTGGCGGACAGGGCCCCTACTCCTACGAGCAGTACTTC.

By share of the sample, this clonotype is medium-sized. The chain combines TRBV12-5 with TRBJ2-7; either TRBD1 or TRBD2 may supply D (7 bases each). The CDR3 runs 14 residues. V gave up 6 bases and J gave up 2 bases, with 14 bases separating them. Germline V gene sequence: CDR1 LGHNT, CDR2 FRNRAP. The CDR3 sequence: CASGPGGGTYEQYF. CDR3 nucleotide sequence: TGTGCTAGTGGCCCAGGGGGAGGGACCTACGAGCAGTACTTC.

Within the sample, this clonotype is medium-sized. The V call is TRBV20-1, the J call TRBJ2-3; D remains unclear. The V end was cut by 6 bases, the J end by 2 bases, with 9 bases between. Germline lookup yields CDR1 DFQATT and CDR2 SNEGSKA (reference sequence). CDR3 length: 12 amino acids. CDR3 in amino acids: CSADGPTDTQYF. In DNA form, the CDR3 reads TGCAGTGCCGACGGACCCACAGATACGCAGTATTTT.

This clonotype was counted once. A read error may be the cause here, since a much bigger clone is one base away. In nucleotides, the CDR3 is TGTGCCAGCAGCCAGTACGGGGGAGCAAGTGAGCAGTTCTTC. This encodes CASSQYGGASEQFF. The chain employs TRBV4-2 and TRBJ2-1; tentative D call: TRBD2 (6 bases). V was shortened by 3 bases and J by 9 bases, with 15 bases between the two germline ends. CDR1 and CDR2 (germline): LGHNA, YNFKEQ. CDR3 length: 14 amino acids.

This clonotype is classed as medium-sized. This chain uses TRBV7-2 with TRBJ1-2; D is possibly TRBD1 (5 bases). The V end lost 5 bases, the J end lost 4 bases, and 17 bases lay between the germline ends. This CDR3 spans 15 amino acids. Germline V gene data show CDR1 as SGHTA and CDR2 as FQGNSA. The CDR3 protein is CASSPSGGPLYGYTF. The CDR3 DNA reads as TGTGCCAGCAGCCCTAGTGGGGGACCCCTCTATGGCTACACCTTC.

The sample holds a few counts of this clonotype. This chain joins TRBV13 and TRBJ2-5, with 7 bases identical to TRBD1. The length of the CDR3 is 14 residues. Losses at the gene ends were 4 bases for V and 1 base for J; bases not matched to a gene: 3. CDR1 is PRHDT and CDR2 is FYEKMQ in the germline V gene (reference sequence). In DNA, the CDR3 is TGTGCCAGCAGCTCAAGACAGGGCCAAGAGACCCAGTACTTC. Translation gives CASSSRQGQETQYF.

Judged by abundance, this clonotype is medium-sized. J is TRBJ2-5 and V is TRBV29-1, with 13 bases fitting TRBD2. V shed 6 bases and J 9 bases; nucleotides not matched to a gene: 10. This CDR3 spans 14 amino acids. Germline CDR1 and CDR2: SQVTM and ANQGSEA. CDR3 DNA: TGCAGCGTGCCCGGGACTAGCGGGAACACGGCCCAGTACTTC. Translated: CSVPGTSGNTAQYF.

Sample share makes this clonotype medium-sized. The rearrangement joins TRBV7-3 to TRBJ1-1; D is undetermined. This CDR3 spans 14 amino acids. Germline V gives CDR1 SGHTA, CDR2 FQGTGA. Trimming removed 1 base from V and 4 bases from J, with 10 bases in between. CDR3 residues: CASSLIGMGTEAFF. CDR3 DNA: TGTGCCAGCAGCTTAATAGGGATGGGCACTGAAGCTTTCTTT. The complete variable domain, with remaining parts taken from reference TRBV7-3 and TRBJ1-1, reads GAGVSQTPSNKVTEKGKYVELRCDPISGHTALYWYRQSLGQGPEFLIYFQGTGAADDSGLPNDRFFAVRPEGSVSTLKIQRTERGDSAVYLCASSLIGMGTEAFFGQGTRLTVV.

This clonotype is labeled medium-sized. This chain joins TRBV2 and TRBJ1-3; D is ambiguous. Germline CDR1 reads SNHLY; CDR2 reads FYNNEI. V gave up 1 base and J gave up 4 bases, with 11 bases separating them. The CDR3 is 15 amino acids. The DNA for the CDR3 is TGTGCCAGCAGTGAAGGTCGGGGTGAAGGAAACACCATATATTTT. Its protein is CASSEGRGEGNTIYF.

This clonotype is deemed medium-sized. This chain uses TRBV24-1 with TRBJ2-1; TRBD1 matches 7 bases. Germline values: CDR1 KGHDR, CDR2 SFDVKD. This CDR3 spans 12 amino acids. The junction had 1 base not matched to a gene; V was cut back by 4 bases and J by 8 bases. CDR3 residues: CATSEGTDEQFF. The CDR3 DNA follows: TGTGCCACCAGTGAAGGGACAGATGAGCAGTTCTTC.

A few counts support this clonotype. The missing conserved phenylalanine or tryptophan at the end of this CDR3 makes a read error likely. The chain is built from TRBV11-1 and TRBJ1-2; no clear D gene. V was clipped by 4 bases and J by 0 bases, with 6 bases between them. Germline V CDR1 and CDR2: SGHAT, FQDESV (reference sequence). The CDR3 has 13 amino acids. The DNA for the CDR3 is TGTGCCAGCAGCTCATCGGCTAACTATGGCTACACCTTG. It specifies CASSSSANYGYTL.

This clonotype is classed as large. The J gene is TRBJ1-2, the V gene TRBV29-1; D gene uncertain. The CDR3 runs 14 residues. Trimming removed 2 bases at V and 6 bases at J, with 16 bases between. Germline assignment: CDR1 SQVTM and CDR2 ANQGSEA. The CDR3 coding sequence is TGCAGCGTTGAATCCCACAAGTCCACGGATGGCTACACCTTC. It yields the protein CSVESHKSTDGYTF.

This chain uses TRBV19 with TRBJ2-1; no firm D call. Germline values: CDR1 LNHDA, CDR2 SQIVND (reference sequence). V was cut by 7 bases and J by 8 bases, with 21 bases left in between. This CDR3 comprises 15 residues. CDR3 in amino acids: CASTTPAGGHDEQFF. In DNA form, the CDR3 reads TGTGCCAGTACCACCCCCGCTGGTGGTCACGATGAGCAGTTCTTC.

By its share, this clonotype is large. V gene TRBV19 combines with J gene TRBJ2-5, with D perhaps matching TRBD1 or TRBD2 (5 bases each). CDR3 size: 15 residues. Trimming left V 5 bases short and J 2 bases short, with 15 bases between. Germline V lookup: CDR1 LNHDA, CDR2 SQIVND (reference sequence). The CDR3 spells CASSHWDGGQETQYF. The CDR3 coding sequence is TGTGCCAGTAGTCACTGGGACGGAGGACAAGAGACCCAGTACTTC.

Sample share makes this clonotype medium-sized. V gene TRBV19 combines with J gene TRBJ1-6; a possible D gene is TRBD1 (6 bases). Trimming shortened V by 1 base and J by 6 bases, and 16 bases separated the two germline ends. Germline V gives CDR1 LNHDA, CDR2 SQIVND (reference sequence). There are 17 residues in the CDR3. In nucleotides, the CDR3 is TGTGCCAGTAGTATAGTCGGCGGGACGGACAGTAATTCACCCCTCCACTTT. Its protein is CASSIVGGTDSNSPLHF.

In this sample, this clonotype is large. The chain is built from TRBV5-4 and TRBJ2-3; no clear D gene. Trimming shortened V by 5 bases and J by 6 bases, and 16 bases separated the two germline ends. This CDR3 has 14 amino acids. The germline V gene has CDR1 SGHNT and CDR2 YYREEE (reference sequence). The CDR3 protein is CASSLEDGSDTQYF. In nucleotides, the CDR3 is TGTGCCAGCAGTCTCGAGGATGGGTCTGATACGCAGTATTTT. Supplemented by reference TRBV5-4 and TRBJ2-3, the full variable domain reads ETGVTQSPTHLIKTRGQQVTLRCSSQSGHNTVSWYQQALGQGPQFIFQYYREEENGRGNFPPRFSGLQFPNYSSELNVNALELDDSALYLCASSLEDGSDTQYFGPGTRLTVL.